The rows below give T cell receptor beta chains drawn from one sample of a study of T cell responses to AZD1222 COVID-19 vaccine. TCRdb's table, derived via immunoSEQ multiplex PCR, lists solely in-frame clones and lacks some. The data show 60,000 to 100,000 clones, with around 90% seen just once and 5.5% to 9% held by the top ten. The sample consisted of peripheral blood, taken on day 0 of MenACWY control vaccination. All receptors derive from an adult in good health. Both conserved end residues are part of each CDR3. Fields, in order: V gene, D gene, clone size, J gene, CDR3 protein, CDR3 DNA. A D gene is named only where the DNA matches it firmly. Expanded clones are given a class, and other clones once, few, many or no size at all.

V: TRBV19; D: -; size: -; J: TRBJ1-1; CDR3: CASSKPFQATEAFF; DNA: TGTGCCAGTAGTAAGCCCTTTCAAGCCACTGAAGCTTTCTTT
V: TRBV2; D: -; size: -; J: TRBJ1-1; CDR3: CASSGLQGNTEAFF; DNA: TGTGCCAGCTCAGGTTTGCAGGGGAACACTGAAGCTTTCTTT
V: TRBV13; D: TRBD2; size: -; J: TRBJ2-3; CDR3: CASSSGLAGGGTQYF; DNA: TGTGCCAGCAGCTCAGGACTAGCGGGGGGCGGTACGCAGTATTTT
V: TRBV5-6; D: -; size: -; J: TRBJ2-1; CDR3: CASSLSPGGFF; DNA: TGTGCCAGCAGCTTGTCACCCGGGGGGTTCTTC
V: TRBV5-1; D: TRBD2; size: -; J: TRBJ2-3; CDR3: CASSPGTSGRGADTQYF; DNA: TGCGCCAGCAGCCCCGGGACTAGCGGGAGAGGAGCAGATACGCAGTATTTT
V: TRBV7-9; D: TRBD1; size: -; J: TRBJ2-7; CDR3: CASSLDQGAREQYF; DNA: TGTGCCAGCAGCTTAGACCAGGGGGCGAGGGAGCAGTACTTC
V: TRBV30; D: -; size: -; J: TRBJ1-5; CDR3: CAWSGGTHQPQHF; DNA: TGTGCCTGGAGTGGAGGGACCCATCAGCCCCAGCATTTT
V: TRBV13; D: -; size: -; J: TRBJ1-6; CDR3: CASSSGRNNSPLHF; DNA: TGTGCCAGCAGCTCGGGACGGAATAATTCACCCCTCCACTTT
V: TRBV28; D: -; size: -; J: TRBJ2-5; CDR3: CASSLTYQETQYF; DNA: TGTGCCAGCAGTTTAACGTACCAAGAGACCCAGTACTTC
V: TRBV4-1; D: -; size: -; J: TRBJ2-3; CDR3: CASSQGFGGSSGADTQYF; DNA: TGCGCCAGCAGCCAAGGGTTCGGGGGCAGCTCGGGAGCAGATACGCAGTATTTT
V: TRBV7-8; D: -; size: -; J: TRBJ2-7; CDR3: CASSLDRYNEQYF; DNA: TGTGCCAGCAGCTTAGATAGGTACAACGAGCAGTACTTC
V: TRBV28; D: TRBD1; size: -; J: TRBJ1-2; CDR3: CASRLRTGTGIGGYTF; DNA: TGTGCCAGCAGACTACGAACGGGGACAGGGATCGGTGGCTACACCTTC
V: TRBV6-5; D: -; size: -; J: TRBJ1-4; CDR3: CASSPREGEDEKLFF; DNA: TGTGCCAGCAGTCCCCGGGAAGGGGAAGATGAAAAACTGTTTTTT
V: TRBV10-2; D: TRBD1; size: -; J: TRBJ2-5; CDR3: CASSEQGVKETQYF; DNA: TGCGCCAGCAGTGAGCAGGGGGTAAAGGAGACCCAGTACTTC
V: TRBV6-5; D: -; size: once; J: TRBJ1-3; CDR3: CASSLQVGNTIYF; DNA: TGTGCCAGCAGCCTACAGGTCGGGAACACCATATATTTT
V: TRBV6-1; D: TRBD2; size: once; J: TRBJ2-5; CDR3: CASSATSGGTRETQYF; DNA: TGTGCCAGCAGTGCTACTAGCGGGGGAACACGAGAGACCCAGTACTTC
V: TRBV2; D: TRBD2; size: -; J: TRBJ2-2; CDR3: CASSDLGLAANTGELFF; DNA: TGTGCCAGCAGTGATTTGGGACTAGCGGCTAACACCGGGGAGCTGTTTTTT
V: TRBV27; D: -; size: -; J: TRBJ2-3; CDR3: CASSSPPDTQYF; DNA: TGTGCCAGCAGTTCCCCCCCCGATACGCAGTATTTT
V: TRBV9; D: TRBD1; size: -; J: TRBJ1-2; CDR3: CASSVGTGAIHNYGYTF; DNA: TGTGCCAGCAGCGTAGGGACAGGGGCGATACATAACTATGGCTACACCTTC